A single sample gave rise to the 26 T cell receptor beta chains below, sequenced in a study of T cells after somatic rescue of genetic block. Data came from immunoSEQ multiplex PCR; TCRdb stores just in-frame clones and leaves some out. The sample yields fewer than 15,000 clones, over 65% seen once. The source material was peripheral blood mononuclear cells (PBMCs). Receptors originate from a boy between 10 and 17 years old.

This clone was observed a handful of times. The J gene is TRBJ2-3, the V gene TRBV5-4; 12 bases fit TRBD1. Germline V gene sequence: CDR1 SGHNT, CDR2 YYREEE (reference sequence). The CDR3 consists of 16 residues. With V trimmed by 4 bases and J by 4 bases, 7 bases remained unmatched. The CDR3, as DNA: TGTGCCAGCAGCATGGGACAGGGGGCGACCCCAGATACGCAGTATTTT. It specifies CASSMGQGATPDTQYF. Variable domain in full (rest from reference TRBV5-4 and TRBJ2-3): ETGVTQSPTHLIKTRGQQVTLRCSSQSGHNTVSWYQQALGQGPQFIFQYYREEENGRGNFPPRFSGLQFPNYSSELNVNALELDDSALYLCASSMGQGATPDTQYFGPGTRLTVL.

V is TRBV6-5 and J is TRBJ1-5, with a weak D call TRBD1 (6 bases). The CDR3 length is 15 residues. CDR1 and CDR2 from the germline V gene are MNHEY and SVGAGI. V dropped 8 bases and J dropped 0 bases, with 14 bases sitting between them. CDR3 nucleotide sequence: TGTGCCAGCCCAGCAGGGGTCTATAGCAATCAGCCCCAGCATTTT. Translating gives CASPAGVYSNQPQHF.

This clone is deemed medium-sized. The CDR3 DNA reads TGCAGCGTTGAGGTGAAGCGGTACGAGCAGTACTTC. Its protein is CSVEVKRYEQYF. The gene calls are TRBV29-1 and TRBJ2-7, with TRBD2 as a possible D gene (5 bases). This CDR3 region has 12 residues. Germline V lookup: CDR1 SQVTM, CDR2 ANQGSEA. Trimming pared 3 bases from V and 4 bases from J, leaving 10 bases between.

CDR3 in amino acids: CASKVADTQYF. In DNA, the CDR3 is TGTGCCAGCAAAGTGGCAGATACGCAGTATTTT. The V call is TRBV5-5, the J call TRBJ2-3, with D uncertain. Germline CDR1 SGHKS, CDR2 YYEKEE (reference sequence). This CDR3 has 11 residues. The V gene lost 6 bases and the J gene lost 4 bases, with 6 bases spanning the gap.

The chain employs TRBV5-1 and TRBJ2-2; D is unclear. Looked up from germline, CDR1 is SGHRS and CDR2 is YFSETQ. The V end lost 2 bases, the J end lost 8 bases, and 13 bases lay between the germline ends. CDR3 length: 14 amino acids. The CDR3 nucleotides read TGCGCCAGCAGCTTTCGGGCCATCGGAGGGGAGCTGTTTTTT. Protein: CASSFRAIGGELFF.

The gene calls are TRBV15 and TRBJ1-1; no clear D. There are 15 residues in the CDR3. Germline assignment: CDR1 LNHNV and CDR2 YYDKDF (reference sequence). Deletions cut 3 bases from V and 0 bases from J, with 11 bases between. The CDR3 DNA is TGTGCCACCAGCAGGGGGAGTTTCCTGAACACTGAAGCTTTCTTT. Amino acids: CATSRGSFLNTEAFF.

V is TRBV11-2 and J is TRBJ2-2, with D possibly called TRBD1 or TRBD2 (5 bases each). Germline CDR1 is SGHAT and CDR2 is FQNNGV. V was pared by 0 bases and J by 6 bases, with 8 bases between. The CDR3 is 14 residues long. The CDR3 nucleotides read TGTGCCAGCAGCTTAGATCGGGGCGCCGGGGAGCTGTTTTTT. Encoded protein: CASSLDRGAGELFF.

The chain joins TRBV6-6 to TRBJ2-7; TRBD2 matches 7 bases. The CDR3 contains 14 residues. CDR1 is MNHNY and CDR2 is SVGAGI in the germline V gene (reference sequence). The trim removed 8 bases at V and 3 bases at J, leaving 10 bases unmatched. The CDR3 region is CASGWGGLNYEQYF. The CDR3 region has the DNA TGTGCCAGCGGGTGGGGAGGGCTAAACTACGAGCAGTACTTC.

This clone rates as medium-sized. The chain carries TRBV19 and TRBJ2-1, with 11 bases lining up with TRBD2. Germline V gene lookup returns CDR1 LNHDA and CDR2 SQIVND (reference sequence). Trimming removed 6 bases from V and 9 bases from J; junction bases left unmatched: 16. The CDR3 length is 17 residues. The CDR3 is CASSLPNPLAGVSEQFF. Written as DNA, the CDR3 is TGTGCCAGTAGCCTTCCTAACCCACTAGCGGGAGTTAGTGAGCAGTTCTTC.

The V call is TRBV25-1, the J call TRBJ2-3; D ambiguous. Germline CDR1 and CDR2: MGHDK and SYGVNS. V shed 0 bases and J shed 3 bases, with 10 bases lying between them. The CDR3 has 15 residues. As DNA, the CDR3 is TGTGCCAGCAGTGAATATAACTCTCAGACAGATACGCAGTATTTT. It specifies CASSEYNSQTDTQYF.

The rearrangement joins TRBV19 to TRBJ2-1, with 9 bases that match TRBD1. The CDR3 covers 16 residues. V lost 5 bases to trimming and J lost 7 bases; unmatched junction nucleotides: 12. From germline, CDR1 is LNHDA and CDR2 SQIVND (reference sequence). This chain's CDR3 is CASSSVGTGKGNEQFF. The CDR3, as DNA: TGTGCCAGTAGTTCCGTCGGGACAGGGAAGGGGAATGAGCAGTTCTTC.

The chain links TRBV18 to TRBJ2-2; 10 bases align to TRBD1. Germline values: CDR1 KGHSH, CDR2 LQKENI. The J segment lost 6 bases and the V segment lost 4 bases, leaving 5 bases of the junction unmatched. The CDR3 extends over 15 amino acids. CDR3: CASSRPGTGAGELFF. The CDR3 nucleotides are TGTGCCAGCTCACGGCCCGGGACAGGGGCCGGGGAGCTGTTTTTT.

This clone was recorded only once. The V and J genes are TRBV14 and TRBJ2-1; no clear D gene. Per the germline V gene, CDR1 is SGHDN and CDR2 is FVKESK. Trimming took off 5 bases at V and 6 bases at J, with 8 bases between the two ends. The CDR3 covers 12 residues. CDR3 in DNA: TGTGCCAGCAGCAAAAACAGCAATGAGCAGTTCTTC. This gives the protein CASSKNSNEQFF.

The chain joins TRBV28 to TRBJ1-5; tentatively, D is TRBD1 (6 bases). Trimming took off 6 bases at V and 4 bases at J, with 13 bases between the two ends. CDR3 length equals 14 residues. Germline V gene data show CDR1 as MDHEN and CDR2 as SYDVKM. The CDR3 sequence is CASSSDRYNQPQHF. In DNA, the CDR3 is TGTGCCAGCAGCTCCGACAGGTATAATCAGCCCCAGCATTTT.

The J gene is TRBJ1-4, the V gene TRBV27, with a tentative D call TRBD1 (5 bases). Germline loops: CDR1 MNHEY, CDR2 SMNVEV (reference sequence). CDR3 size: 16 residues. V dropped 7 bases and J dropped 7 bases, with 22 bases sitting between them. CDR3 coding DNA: TGTGCCAGCACCTTATCCGCCAGGGTTATCGGTGAAAAACTGTTTTTT. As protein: CASTLSARVIGEKLFF.

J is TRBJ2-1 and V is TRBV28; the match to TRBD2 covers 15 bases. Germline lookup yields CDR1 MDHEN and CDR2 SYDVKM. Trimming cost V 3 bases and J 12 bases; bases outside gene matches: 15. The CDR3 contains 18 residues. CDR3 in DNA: TGTGCCAGCAGTTTTTACCCCGGACTAGCGGGAGGGCCCTACTGGCAGTTCTTC. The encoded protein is CASSFYPGLAGGPYWQFF.

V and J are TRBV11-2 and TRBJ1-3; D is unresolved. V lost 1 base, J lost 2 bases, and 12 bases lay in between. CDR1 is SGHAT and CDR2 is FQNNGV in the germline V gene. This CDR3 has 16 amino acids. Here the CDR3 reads CASSLVAGTTGNTIYF. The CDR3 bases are TGTGCCAGCAGCTTAGTTGCTGGAACCACTGGAAACACCATATATTTT.

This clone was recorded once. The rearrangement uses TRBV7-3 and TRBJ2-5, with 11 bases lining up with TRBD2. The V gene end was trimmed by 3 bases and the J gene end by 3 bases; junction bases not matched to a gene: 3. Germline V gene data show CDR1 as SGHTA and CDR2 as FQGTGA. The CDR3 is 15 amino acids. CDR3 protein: CASSLGTSGKETQYF. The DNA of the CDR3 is TGTGCCAGCAGCTTGGGGACTAGCGGAAAAGAGACCCAGTACTTC.

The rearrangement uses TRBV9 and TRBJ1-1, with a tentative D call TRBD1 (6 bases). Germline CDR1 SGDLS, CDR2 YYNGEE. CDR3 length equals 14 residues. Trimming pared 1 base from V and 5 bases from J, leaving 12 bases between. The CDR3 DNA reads TGTGCCAGCAGCGTAAAGGGGGGAGGAACTGAAGCTTTCTTT. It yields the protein CASSVKGGGTEAFF.

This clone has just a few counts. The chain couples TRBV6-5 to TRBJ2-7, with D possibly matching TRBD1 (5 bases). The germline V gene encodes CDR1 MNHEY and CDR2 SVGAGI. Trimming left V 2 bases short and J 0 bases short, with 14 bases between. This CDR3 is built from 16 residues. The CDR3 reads CASSYPEQVGSYEQYF. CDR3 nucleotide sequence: TGTGCCAGCAGTTACCCAGAACAGGTTGGCTCCTACGAGCAGTACTTC.

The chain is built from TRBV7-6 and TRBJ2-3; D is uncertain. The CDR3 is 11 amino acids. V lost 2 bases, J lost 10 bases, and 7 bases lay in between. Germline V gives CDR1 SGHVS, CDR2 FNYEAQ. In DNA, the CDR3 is TGTGCCAGCAGCTTACAAGGAGCGCAGTATTTT. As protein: CASSLQGAQYF.

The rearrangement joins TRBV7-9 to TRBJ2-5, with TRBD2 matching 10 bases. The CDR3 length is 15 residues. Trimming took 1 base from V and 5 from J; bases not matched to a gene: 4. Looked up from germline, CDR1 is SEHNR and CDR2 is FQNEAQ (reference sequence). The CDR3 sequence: CASSLGGLATETQYF. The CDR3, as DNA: TGTGCCAGCAGCTTAGGGGGACTAGCGACGGAGACCCAGTACTTC.

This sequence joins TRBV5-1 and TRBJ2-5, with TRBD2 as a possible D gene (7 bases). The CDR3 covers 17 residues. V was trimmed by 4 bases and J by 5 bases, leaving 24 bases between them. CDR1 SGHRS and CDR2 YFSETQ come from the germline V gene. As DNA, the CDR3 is TGCGCCAGCAGCCCCGTCGGGGGGCCCGGTTGGGGGGAGACCCAGTACTTC. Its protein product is CASSPVGGPGWGETQYF.

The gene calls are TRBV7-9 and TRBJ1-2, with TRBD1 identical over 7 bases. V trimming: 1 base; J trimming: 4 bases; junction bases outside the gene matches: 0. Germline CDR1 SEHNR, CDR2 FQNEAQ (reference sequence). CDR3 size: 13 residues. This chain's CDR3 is CASSLGQGYGYTF. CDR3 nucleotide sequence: TGTGCCAGCAGCTTAGGACAGGGCTATGGCTACACCTTC. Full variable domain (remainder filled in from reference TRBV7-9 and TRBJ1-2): DTGVSQNPRHKITKRGQNVTFRCDPISEHNRLYWYRQTLGQGPEFLTYFQNEAQLEKSRLLSDRFSAERPKGSFSTLEIQRTEQGDSAMYLCASSLGQGYGYTFGSGTRLTVV.

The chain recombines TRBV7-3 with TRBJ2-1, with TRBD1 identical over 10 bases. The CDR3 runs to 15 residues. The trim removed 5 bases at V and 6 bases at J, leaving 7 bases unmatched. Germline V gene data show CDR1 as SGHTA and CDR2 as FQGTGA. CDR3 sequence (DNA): TGTGCCAGCAGCCTTTGGGGGACAGGGGCCAATGAGCAGTTCTTC. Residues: CASSLWGTGANEQFF. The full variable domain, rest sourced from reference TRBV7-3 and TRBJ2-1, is GAGVSQTPSNKVTEKGKYVELRCDPISGHTALYWYRQSLGQGPEFLIYFQGTGAADDSGLPNDRFFAVRPEGSVSTLKIQRTERGDSAVYLCASSLWGTGANEQFFGPGTRLTVL.

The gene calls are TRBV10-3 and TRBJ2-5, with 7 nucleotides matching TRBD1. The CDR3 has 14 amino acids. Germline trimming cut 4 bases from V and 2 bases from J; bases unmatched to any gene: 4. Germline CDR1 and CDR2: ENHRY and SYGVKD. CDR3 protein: CAISGTGGQETQYF. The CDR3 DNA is TGTGCCATCAGTGGGACAGGAGGACAAGAGACCCAGTACTTC.